One sample yielded the 7 T cell receptor beta chains listed below, sequenced in a study of cytomegalovirus exposure and HLA in healthy donors. PCR used 60 Vbeta primers and 13 Jbeta primers. The assay was immunoSEQ multiplex PCR, and TCRdb's table has in-frame clones only and misses some. The sample lists about 180,000 clones, 77% occurring once. Sequenced material: PBMCs. Source of these receptors: a man between 18 and 35 years old in good health and CMV-seronegative.

This sequence joins TRBV6-1 and TRBJ2-1; 9 nucleotides align to TRBD2. CDR1 and CDR2 (germline): MNHNS, SASEGT. The CDR3 has 16 residues. Trimming at V came to 2 bases and at J to 8 bases, leaving 10 bases not matched to a gene. The CDR3 sequence is CASSELGSGSMYEQFF. CDR3 nucleotide sequence: TGTGCCAGCAGTGAATTGGGTAGCGGGAGTATGTATGAGCAGTTCTTC.

The chain recombines TRBV19 with TRBJ1-1, with a weak D call TRBD1 (5 bases). The CDR3 totals 15 residues. Germline values: CDR1 LNHDA, CDR2 SQIVND (reference sequence). Trimming shortened V by 5 bases and J by 1 base, and 14 bases separated the two germline ends. The DNA for the CDR3 is TGTGCCAGTAGTCCTAGGACATCCCCGAACACTGAAGCTTTCTTT. Protein: CASSPRTSPNTEAFF.

This sequence joins TRBV6-1 and TRBJ1-1; possible D gene TRBD1, 6 bases. The V gene's germline CDR1 is MNHNS and CDR2 SASEGT. Trimming took 8 bases from V and 4 from J, leaving 14 bases between them. This CDR3 comprises 13 residues. CDR3 sequence reads: CASYSKQGTEAFF. For the CDR3, the DNA is TGTGCCAGCTACTCGAAACAGGGCACTGAAGCTTTCTTT.

This CDR3 is CASSDGTKINQPQHF. In DNA, the CDR3 is TGTGCCAGCAGTGACGGGACAAAGATCAATCAGCCCCAGCATTTT. The chain uses TRBV6-4 and TRBJ1-5, with a weak D call TRBD1 (6 bases). The CDR3 runs to 15 residues. The germline V gene has CDR1 MRHNA and CDR2 SNTAGT. The germline V and J ends were trimmed by 2 bases and 3 bases, with 11 bases remaining between them.

The rearrangement joins TRBV7-8 to TRBJ2-7; possible D gene TRBD2, 6 bases. Germline CDR1 reads SGHVS; CDR2 reads FQNEAQ. Trimming stripped 5 bases from V and 4 bases from J, with 21 bases between. This CDR3 contains 16 residues. The CDR3 reads CASSPRLGTSLYEQYF. The CDR3 DNA sequence: TGTGCCAGCAGCCCGCGACTAGGGACTTCCTTATACGAGCAGTACTTC.

This chain uses TRBV27 with TRBJ2-1; D may be TRBD1 (6 bases). This CDR3 comprises 13 residues. Trimming shortened V by 3 bases and J by 9 bases, and 12 bases separated the two germline ends. Germline CDR1 and CDR2: MNHEY and SMNVEV (reference sequence). CDR3 DNA: TGTGCCAGCAGTTTCACAGGGCCAGGTGAGCAGTTCTTC. Protein product: CASSFTGPGEQFF.

The chain has TRBV30 and TRBJ1-1, with D unresolved. This CDR3 contains 14 residues. Germline CDR1 and CDR2: GTSNPN and SVGIG (reference sequence). Trimming removed 3 bases from V and 2 bases from J, with 13 bases in between. CDR3 in amino acids: CAWRLGKRNTEAFF. In nucleotides, the CDR3 is TGTGCCTGGAGGCTGGGCAAGAGAAACACTGAAGCTTTCTTT.